These 14 T cell receptor beta chains were all obtained from the same sample, sequenced in a study of blood T cell repertoires in COVID-19. Sequencing used immunoSEQ multiplex PCR; TCRdb keeps in-frame clones, though not all of them. The table includes hundreds of thousands of clones, approximately 90% detected once. Sequenced sample: peripheral blood. The receptors here all came from a man aged 18 to 30 with active or convalescent COVID-19.

The rearrangement joins TRBV28 to TRBJ2-4; TRBD2 agrees at 8 bases. After removal of 6 bases from V and 9 bases from J, the junction contained 13 bases not matched to a gene. The CDR3 spans 15 residues. The germline CDR1 and CDR2 sequences are MDHEN and SYDVKM. CDR3 region: CASRTEAGVIGIQYF. CDR3 coding DNA: TGTGCCAGCAGAACAGAAGCGGGAGTCATCGGCATTCAGTACTTC.

The gene calls are TRBV5-8 and TRBJ2-1; the match to TRBD2 covers 9 bases. CDR3 length equals 17 residues. Losses at the gene ends were 0 bases for V and 3 bases for J; bases not matched to a gene: 7. Germline CDR1 SGHTS, CDR2 YDEGEE. The CDR3 region has the DNA TGTGCCAGCAGCTTGGTAGTAGCGGGGGCCGTCTACAATGAGCAGTTCTTC. Translated: CASSLVVAGAVYNEQFF.

The genes are TRBV7-2 and TRBJ2-7; 9 bases map to TRBD1. The germline V gene encodes CDR1 SGHTA and CDR2 FQGNSA. CDR3 length: 14 amino acids. With 3 bases clipped from V and 4 bases from J, the junction kept 4 bases outside the gene matches. CDR3 in amino acids: CASSLGTGPYEQYF. The CDR3 nucleotides are TGTGCCAGCAGCTTGGGGACAGGGCCGTACGAGCAGTACTTC. Based on the CDR3 plus reference TRBV7-2 and TRBJ2-7, the full variable domain is GAGVSQSPSNKVTEKGKDVELRCDPISGHTALYWYRQSLGQGLEFLIYFQGNSAPDKSGLPSDRFSAERTGGSVSTLTIQRTQQEDSAVYLCASSLGTGPYEQYFGPGTRLTVT.

The V call is TRBV10-3, the J call TRBJ2-7, with 9 bases that match TRBD2. This CDR3 has 16 amino acids. Germline assignment: CDR1 ENHRY and CDR2 SYGVKD. V lost 0 bases, J lost 5 bases, and 8 bases stayed unmatched. This chain's CDR3 is CAISESWGTSNHEQYF. As DNA, the CDR3 is TGTGCCATCAGTGAGTCGTGGGGGACTAGCAACCACGAGCAGTACTTC.

The chain links TRBV15 to TRBJ2-2; D may be TRBD2 (5 bases). CDR1 is LNHNV, CDR2 YYDKDF, per germline (reference sequence). V was shortened by 5 bases and J by 8 bases, with 18 bases between the two germline ends. The CDR3 runs to 15 residues. The chain's CDR3 is CATSLRPAGAGELFF. Written as DNA, the CDR3 is TGTGCCACCAGCCTCCGTCCCGCGGGCGCGGGGGAGCTGTTTTTT. The full variable domain, its missing parts supplied by reference TRBV15 and TRBJ2-2, is DAMVIQNPRYQVTQFGKPVTLSCSQTLNHNVMYWYQQKSSQAPKLLFHYYDKDFNNEADTPDNFQSRRPNTSFCFLDIRSPGLGDTAMYLCATSLRPAGAGELFFGEGSRLTVL.

This rearrangement joins TRBV3-1 (or the pseudogene TRBV3-2) to TRBJ2-7, with D perhaps TRBD2 (6 bases). The germline CDR1 and CDR2 sequences are LGHDT and YNNKEL (reference sequence). The CDR3 runs 14 residues. The V and J ends lost 4 bases and 5 bases respectively, with 15 bases between them. The CDR3 region has the DNA TGTGCCAGCAGCCGGGGACTGGGATTAGACGAGCAGTACTTC. This translates into CASSRGLGLDEQYF.

The V call is TRBV5-1, the J call TRBJ2-1, with D maybe TRBD2 (5 bases). Germline V gene data show CDR1 as SGHRS and CDR2 as YFSETQ. The CDR3 consists of 15 residues. V was cut by 2 bases and J by 2 bases, with 11 bases left in between. The CDR3 nucleotides are TGCGCCAGCAGCTTAGAGGGTTACACCTACAATGAGCAGTTCTTC. Translating gives CASSLEGYTYNEQFF.

This chain uses TRBV4-1 with TRBJ2-7; D is possibly TRBD2 (6 bases). Germline V CDR1 and CDR2: MGHRA, YSYEKL. The V end lost 0 bases, the J end lost 2 bases, and 11 bases lay between the germline ends. The CDR3 sequence is 15 residues long. Here the CDR3 DNA reads TGCGCCAGCAGCCAAGAATCGGGGACTCCCTACGAGCAGTACTTC. It yields the protein CASSQESGTPYEQYF.

This clone came up once. The chain's CDR3 is CASSLVSRAAYEQYF. DNA for the CDR3: TGTGCCAGCAGCTTAGTTAGCAGGGCTGCCTACGAGCAGTACTTC. The chain links TRBV7-8 to TRBJ2-7, with TRBD1 as a possible D gene (5 bases). The CDR3 consists of 15 residues. Germline V gene lookup returns CDR1 SGHVS and CDR2 FQNEAQ. The germline V and J ends were trimmed by 1 base and 2 bases, with 12 bases remaining between them.

The V gene is TRBV29-1, the J gene TRBJ2-1; the D is unclear. The V end lost 5 bases, the J end lost 2 bases, and 7 bases lay between the germline ends. In germline, CDR1 is SQVTM, CDR2 ANQGSEA. This CDR3 contains 12 residues. CDR3 region: CSVLAAYNEQFF. CDR3 DNA: TGCAGCGTTTTGGCGGCCTACAATGAGCAGTTCTTC.

V gene TRBV6-5 combines with J gene TRBJ2-7; 10 nucleotides align to TRBD2. There are 14 residues in the CDR3. CDR1 MNHEY and CDR2 SVGAGI come from the germline V gene. With V trimmed by 10 bases and J by 7 bases, 13 bases remained unmatched. In DNA, the CDR3 is TGTGCCAACAGAGCGGGAGGGAACCCTACGGAGCAGTACTTC. Its translation is CANRAGGNPTEQYF.

The rearrangement uses TRBV7-7 and TRBJ2-5, with 8 positions matching TRBD1. Losses at the gene ends were 5 bases for V and 4 bases for J; bases not matched to a gene: 6. The CDR3 runs to 14 residues. CDR1 and CDR2 from the germline V gene are SSHAT and FNYEAQ (reference sequence). CDR3 sequence reads: CASSLTRGPETQYF. In DNA, the CDR3 is TGTGCCAGCAGCCTCACCAGGGGGCCAGAGACCCAGTACTTC.

The V call is TRBV5-1, the J call TRBJ1-1; D call uncertain. V was trimmed by 7 bases and J by 0 bases, leaving 10 bases between them. Per the germline V gene, CDR1 is SGHRS and CDR2 is YFSETQ. CDR3 length equals 13 residues. As DNA, the CDR3 is TGCGCCAGCCGAGACACCATGAACACTGAAGCTTTCTTT. It is translated as CASRDTMNTEAFF.

This chain connects TRBV7-9 to TRBJ2-5, with 11 bases lining up with TRBD2. Germline V gene sequence: CDR1 SEHNR, CDR2 FQNEAQ (reference sequence). Unmatched junction bases numbered 10, after V lost 5 bases and J lost 5 bases. CDR3 length: 16 amino acids. The CDR3 sequence: CASSLSSGGARETQYF. DNA of the CDR3: TGTGCCAGCAGCCTGAGTAGCGGGGGGGCCCGTGAGACCCAGTACTTC.